Shown below are 27 T cell receptor beta chains from a single sample sequenced in a study of blood T cell repertoires in COVID-19. Data came from immunoSEQ multiplex PCR; TCRdb stores just in-frame clones and leaves some out. The profile shows about 330,000 clones, approximately 84% of them singletons. The material sequenced was PBMCs or T cells enriched from blood (not recorded which). The receptors shown here come from a woman between 18 and 29 years old who had recovered from COVID-19.

CDR3 loop: CAARTGGDDGYTF. The CDR3 coding sequence is TGTGCCGCCCGGACAGGGGGCGATGATGGCTACACCTTC. The chain uses TRBV10-3 and TRBJ1-2; 11 nucleotides line up with TRBD1. Trimming at V came to 11 bases and at J to 6 bases, leaving 8 bases not matched to a gene. Germline CDR1 ENHRY, CDR2 SYGVKD. This CDR3 has 13 amino acids.

The rearrangement joins TRBV29-1 to TRBJ2-1; D is perhaps TRBD1 (6 bases). The CDR3 runs to 14 residues. CDR1 and CDR2 (germline): SQVTM, ANQGSEA. V was shortened by 1 base and J by 7 bases, with 14 bases between the two germline ends. DNA for the CDR3: TGCAGCGTTGAAGGAACAGGGAGCAGGAATGAGCAGTTCTTC. Its protein product is CSVEGTGSRNEQFF.

This clone has only one observation. The gene calls are TRBV2 and TRBJ1-4; D is possibly TRBD1 (6 bases). The germline CDR1 and CDR2 sequences are SNHLY and FYNNEI. The V gene lost 3 bases and the J gene lost 8 bases, with 13 bases spanning the gap. The length of the CDR3 is 14 residues. CDR3 residues: CASSEWGREEKLFF. In DNA form, the CDR3 reads TGTGCCAGCAGTGAGTGGGGGCGCGAAGAAAAACTGTTTTTT.

The genes are TRBV14 and TRBJ1-2; maybe TRBD1 (5 bases). CDR1 is SGHDN and CDR2 is FVKESK in the germline V gene. V was pared by 4 bases and J by 3 bases, with 12 bases between. The CDR3 has 14 amino acids. Here the CDR3 reads CASSPWQGDYGYTF. The CDR3 coding sequence is TGTGCCAGCAGCCCTTGGCAGGGCGACTATGGCTACACCTTC. Combining the CDR3 with reference TRBV14 and TRBJ1-2 gives the whole variable domain EAGVTQFPSHSVIEKGQTVTLRCDPISGHDNLYWYRRVMGKEIKFLLHFVKESKQDESGMPNNRFLAERTGGTYSTLKVQPAELEDSGVYFCASSPWQGDYGYTFGSGTRLTVV.

V is TRBV20-1 and J is TRBJ2-7; 9 positions match TRBD2. After removal of 3 bases from V and 2 bases from J, the junction contained 11 bases not matched to a gene. Germline V CDR1 and CDR2: DFQATT, SNEGSKA (reference sequence). The CDR3 runs 16 residues. In DNA, the CDR3 is TGCAGTGCTAGTTCCGGCGGGGGGGCAGTAGCCTACGAGCAGTACTTC. This encodes CSASSGGGAVAYEQYF.

This chain connects TRBV18 to TRBJ1-3; D is unclear. Germline V gene data show CDR1 as KGHSH and CDR2 as LQKENI. This CDR3 is 15 amino acids long. V was cut by 0 bases and J by 0 bases, with 6 bases left in between. The CDR3 sequence: CASSPPSSSGNTIYF. CDR3 sequence (DNA): TGTGCCAGCTCACCACCATCCTCCTCTGGAAACACCATATATTTT.

The chain recombines TRBV20-1 with TRBJ1-1; the D is unclear. This CDR3 comprises 10 residues. Germline V gives CDR1 DFQATT, CDR2 SNEGSKA (reference sequence). The ends were cut back, 6 bases at V and 3 bases at J, with 5 bases in the middle. The CDR3 here is CSARYTEAFF. CDR3 DNA sequence: TGCAGTGCCCGGTACACTGAAGCTTTCTTT.

The CDR3 is CASSAPGTGGLEQYF. The CDR3, as DNA: TGTGCCAGCAGCGCACCCGGGACAGGGGGCCTCGAGCAGTACTTC. V usage is TRBV2 and J usage is TRBJ2-7, with 12 bases that match TRBD1. The junction had 9 bases not matched to a gene; V was cut back by 6 bases and J by 6 bases. The length of the CDR3 is 15 residues. Germline CDR1 and CDR2: SNHLY and FYNNEI.

V and J are TRBV6-4 and TRBJ2-1; tentative D call: TRBD1 (5 bases). The V end lost 2 bases, the J end lost 8 bases, and 10 bases lay between the germline ends. Germline V gene sequence: CDR1 MRHNA, CDR2 SNTAGT. CDR3 length equals 13 residues. CDR3 in DNA: TGTGCCAGCAGTGACGGAAGGGGCGATGAGCAGTTCTTC. It yields the protein CASSDGRGDEQFF.

The rearrangement uses TRBV5-1 and TRBJ2-5, with a possible D match to TRBD2 (6 bases). Trimming removed 6 bases at V and 8 bases at J, with 17 bases between. Germline values: CDR1 SGHRS, CDR2 YFSETQ. CDR3 length equals 13 residues. The CDR3 DNA follows: TGCGCCAGCAATCGGGACTCCCTAGGCACCCAGTACTTC. Its translation: CASNRDSLGTQYF.

The genes are TRBV2 and TRBJ1-5; 8 bases fit TRBD1. The CDR3 covers 16 residues. CDR1 is SNHLY and CDR2 is FYNNEI in the germline V gene. Trimming took 4 bases from V and 6 from J; bases not matched to a gene: 11. Here the CDR3 reads CASSANTGGEGQPQHF. The CDR3 region has the DNA TGTGCCAGCAGTGCAAACACAGGGGGAGAAGGTCAGCCCCAGCATTTT.

This rearrangement joins TRBV5-1 to TRBJ2-7; D possibly corresponds to TRBD1 (6 bases). Trimming shortened V by 1 base and J by 1 base, and 6 bases separated the two germline ends. The CDR3 sequence is 13 residues long. Germline CDR1 SGHRS, CDR2 YFSETQ. As DNA, the CDR3 is TGCGCCAGCAGCTTGACAGGGTCCTACGAGCAGTACTTC. Translation gives CASSLTGSYEQYF.

On this clone itself: The sample holds other DNA sequences that translate to the same CDR3. V is TRBV19 and J is TRBJ1-5; no clear D gene. The length of the CDR3 is 13 residues. Trimming shortened V by 3 bases and J by 4 bases, and 7 bases separated the two germline ends. Germline V gene lookup returns CDR1 LNHDA and CDR2 SQIVND (reference sequence). The CDR3 DNA is TGTGCCAGTAGTATCGCGGGTAATCAGCCCCAGCATTTT. Its protein is CASSIAGNQPQHF. Full variable domain (rest looked up from reference TRBV19 and TRBJ1-5): DGGITQSPKYLFRKEGQNVTLSCEQNLNHDAMYWYRQDPGQGLRLIYYSQIVNDFQKGDIAEGYSVSREKKESFPLTVTSAQKNPTAFYLCASSIAGNQPQHFGDGTRLSIL.

The rearrangement uses TRBV18 and TRBJ2-2, with 11 positions matching TRBD2. The CDR3 has 17 residues. Germline V CDR1 and CDR2: KGHSH, LQKENI. V dropped 4 bases and J dropped 2; count of bases not matched to a gene: 6. CDR3 region: CASSRPGLAENTGELFF. CDR3 bases: TGTGCCAGCTCACGGCCGGGACTAGCGGAAAACACCGGGGAGCTGTTTTTT.

The V and J genes are TRBV29-1 and TRBJ2-5; the match to TRBD2 covers 8 bases. Germline values: CDR1 SQVTM, CDR2 ANQGSEA. The CDR3 extends over 15 amino acids. V shed 5 bases, J shed 2 bases, and the junction held 10 bases outside the gene matches. Written as DNA, the CDR3 is TGCAGCGTTCTTCATGGGCGGGGGGTTCAAGAGACCCAGTACTTC. Its protein is CSVLHGRGVQETQYF.

J is TRBJ1-1 and V is TRBV7-9; 8 bases are a match to TRBD1. V lost 5 bases, J lost 1 base, and 6 bases stayed unmatched. The CDR3 length is 15 residues. Germline V lookup: CDR1 SEHNR, CDR2 FQNEAQ (reference sequence). CDR3 protein: CASSIRGRKNTEAFF. The CDR3 DNA sequence: TGTGCCAGCAGCATCAGGGGGCGTAAGAACACTGAAGCTTTCTTT. Full variable domain (rest looked up from reference TRBV7-9 and TRBJ1-1): DTGVSQNPRHKITKRGQNVTFRCDPISEHNRLYWYRQTLGQGPEFLTYFQNEAQLEKSRLLSDRFSAERPKGSFSTLEIQRTEQGDSAMYLCASSIRGRKNTEAFFGQGTRLTVV.

This chain joins TRBV21-1 and TRBJ2-3; whether TRBD1, the table's D call, matches the DNA was not checked. TRBV21-1 is shown as a pseudogene. This CDR3 region has 15 residues. The CDR3, as DNA: TGTGCCAGCAGCGCTATACAGGGGGCAGCAGATACGCAGTATTTT. Translating gives CASSAIQGAADTQYF.

The gene calls are TRBV10-3 and TRBJ1-3; possible D gene TRBD1, 6 bases. From germline, CDR1 is ENHRY and CDR2 SYGVKD. Trimming took off 3 bases at V and 4 bases at J, with 13 bases between the two ends. This CDR3 comprises 15 residues. For the CDR3, the DNA is TGTGCCATCAGTGATTCACGGACAGCGGGAAACACCATATATTTT. Residues: CAISDSRTAGNTIYF.

This clone was picked up a small number of times. V gene TRBV3-1 (or the pseudogene TRBV3-2) combines with J gene TRBJ1-2; a possible D gene is TRBD1 (5 bases). The CDR3 consists of 15 residues. CDR1 and CDR2 from the germline V gene are LGHDT and YNNKEL (reference sequence). Deletions cut 5 bases from V and 3 bases from J, with 16 bases between. The CDR3 region has the DNA TGTGCCAGCAGCGATGCGGGGCGTCCGGACTATGGCTACACCTTC. Its protein product is CASSDAGRPDYGYTF.

Written as DNA, the CDR3 is TGCGCCAGCAGCTTGGGGGACAGGGATGGACCTGAAGCTTTCTTT. Translating gives CASSLGDRDGPEAFF. V gene TRBV5-1 combines with J gene TRBJ1-1; 9 positions match TRBD1. V trimming: 0 bases; J trimming: 6 bases; junction bases outside the gene matches: 6. From germline, CDR1 is SGHRS and CDR2 YFSETQ. The CDR3 covers 15 residues.

The chain uses TRBV7-6 and TRBJ1-5; D call uncertain. V lost 0 bases to trimming and J lost 4 bases, with 7 bases between them. The CDR3 runs to 14 residues. The germline V gene encodes CDR1 SGHVS and CDR2 FNYEAQ. The CDR3 sequence is CASSLAEGNQPQHF. The CDR3, as DNA: TGTGCCAGCAGCTTAGCTGAGGGAAATCAGCCCCAGCATTTT.

The chain employs TRBV4-1 and TRBJ1-2; the D gene is possibly TRBD1 (6 bases). The ends were cut back, 1 base at V and 0 bases at J, with 9 bases in the middle. Germline-derived CDR1 and CDR2 are MGHRA and YSYEKL. CDR3 length: 15 residues. CDR3 amino acids: CASSQGQATNYGYTF. DNA of the CDR3: TGCGCCAGCAGCCAAGGACAGGCAACTAACTATGGCTACACCTTC.

This chain joins TRBV6-5 and TRBJ2-1; TRBD1 agrees at 10 bases. The trim removed 2 bases at V and 14 bases at J, leaving 3 bases unmatched. Germline loops: CDR1 MNHEY, CDR2 SVGAGI. This CDR3 is built from 12 residues. The CDR3 sequence is CASSYPGQGKFF. Here the CDR3 DNA reads TGTGCCAGCAGTTACCCGGGACAGGGGAAGTTCTTC.

This chain joins TRBV6-5 and TRBJ1-2, with D possibly matching TRBD1 (5 bases). There are 13 residues in the CDR3. Deletions cut 8 bases from V and 3 bases from J, with 13 bases between. Germline loops: CDR1 MNHEY, CDR2 SVGAGI. CDR3 DNA: TGTGCCAGCTCCACCCCAGGGCACTATGGCTACACCTTC. Encoded protein: CASSTPGHYGYTF.

This clone was seen only a few times. The chain employs TRBV2 and TRBJ2-7; maybe TRBD1 (5 bases). In germline, CDR1 is SNHLY, CDR2 FYNNEI. The V end lost 8 bases, the J end lost 5 bases, and 7 bases lay between the germline ends. The CDR3 totals 10 residues. The CDR3 loop is CASLGDEQYF. CDR3 DNA: TGTGCCAGCTTAGGGGACGAGCAGTACTTC.

The chain combines TRBV27 with TRBJ1-2, with 8 bases matching TRBD1. This CDR3 has 13 residues. The ends lost 6 bases at V and 4 bases at J; junction bases unmatched: 4. Germline CDR1 reads MNHEY; CDR2 reads SMNVEV (reference sequence). The CDR3 DNA sequence: TGTGCCAGCAGCGCAGGGGGCCTCTATGGCTACACCTTC. This encodes CASSAGGLYGYTF.

The V call is TRBV5-1, the J call TRBJ1-6, with D unclear. CDR1 is SGHRS, CDR2 YFSETQ, per germline. V lost 0 bases to trimming and J lost 9 bases, with 13 bases between them. The CDR3 covers 15 residues. DNA for the CDR3: TGCGCCAGCAGCTTGGGACTACGAGTTTCTTCACCCCTCCACTTT. Its protein product is CASSLGLRVSSPLHF.